This T cell receptor (beta chain) was observed in a study of shared T cell receptors in the human thymus. Produced via immunoSEQ multiplex PCR; TCRdb's table is partial and in-frame only. The sample consists of some 700,000 clones, 70% to 90% of them appearing once. The germline V gene encodes CDR1 MDHEN and CDR2 SYDVKM. CDR3 length equals 18 residues. With V trimmed by 3 bases and J by 5 bases, 14 bases remained unmatched. This sample also belongs to another study, concerning human thymus T cells. That paper states: Samples came from healthy Finnish infants during open corrective cardiac surgery. Corrective heart surgery yielded the resections from which the thymus tissue came. The related literature has documented a marked overlap of thymic repertoires among unrelated individuals.

The V call is TRBV28, the J call TRBJ2-2; TRBD1 matches 8 bases. The specimen was thymocytes. This TCR was sampled from a girl under three years old with a congenital heart defect. The CDR3 DNA reads TGTGCCAGCAGTTTTAGAGGATGGGACAGGCTGGGAACCGGGGAGCTGTTTTTT. Translating it yields CASSFRGWDRLGTGELFF.